The next 29 T cell receptor beta chains were all read from a single sample in a study of glioma-infiltrating T cells. Amplification of TCR alpha and beta CDR3 regions from RNA used iRepertoire nested multiplex PCR. Each CDR3 protein is one row after TCRdb ran MiXCR on the multiplex PCR reads. The profile shows about 12,000 distinct CDR3 sequences, approximately 25% of them singletons. Sequencing was performed on glioma tissue, nonneoplastic brain tissue, or PBMCs (not recorded which). The receptors come from a human donor with low-grade glioma or glioblastoma, undergoing nonglioma brain surgery, or in good health (not recorded which).

In this sample, this clonotype turned up a few times. This chain uses TRBV19 with TRBJ2-1; D gene ambiguous. Trimming removed 0 bases at V and 9 bases at J, with 12 bases between. This CDR3 has 14 residues. Germline values: CDR1 LNHDA, CDR2 SQIVND (reference sequence). In DNA form, the CDR3 reads TGTGCCAGTAGTATAGAAGTGCGGTCCTCTGAGCAGTTCTTC. Protein sequence: CASSIEVRSSEQFF.

As for this clonotype: A much larger clone lies a single base off, so this may be a read error. This CDR3 reads CVSSQDFGGQNEKLFF. The CDR3 region has the DNA TGCGTCAGCAGCCAAGATTTTGGCGGACAGAATGAAAAACTGTTTTTT. V is TRBV4-1 and J is TRBJ1-4; a weak D match, TRBD1 (6 bases). Germline V CDR1 and CDR2: MGHRA, YSYEKL. This CDR3 is 16 amino acids long.

By share, this clonotype counts as medium-sized. The chain employs TRBV27 and TRBJ2-3; D tentatively reads TRBD1 or TRBD2 (6 bases each). With 8 bases removed from V and 2 bases from J, the gap between germline ends came to 14 bases. Germline CDR1 MNHEY, CDR2 SMNVEV (reference sequence). The CDR3 has 14 residues. The CDR3 loop is CASPTGAFTDTQYF. As DNA, the CDR3 is TGTGCCAGCCCCACGGGGGCCTTCACAGATACGCAGTATTTT.

In this sample, this clonotype turned up many times. The rearrangement uses TRBV18 and TRBJ1-1, with D unresolved. The CDR3 is made up of 15 amino acids. The V gene lost 4 bases and the J gene lost 3 bases, with 15 bases spanning the gap. Germline values: CDR1 KGHSH, CDR2 LQKENI. The CDR3 spells CASSRRRGVDTEAFF. The DNA for the CDR3 is TGTGCCAGCTCACGACGACGGGGAGTGGACACTGAAGCTTTCTTT.

Turning to this clonotype: This could be a read error, since a much larger clone is one nucleotide away. This chain uses TRBV20-1 with TRBJ2-1, with unresolved D. Trimming pared 0 bases from V and 10 bases from J, leaving 13 bases between. Germline CDR1 reads DFQATT; CDR2 reads SNEGSKA (reference sequence). The CDR3 contains 13 residues. The CDR3 DNA is TGCAGTGCTAGAGAACCCCCTAACTACGAGCAGTTCTTC. Residues: CSAREPPNYEQFF.

The table lists this clonotype with many counts. V and J are TRBV20-1 and TRBJ1-2, with D uncertain. The CDR3 has 16 amino acids. Germline CDR1 is DFQATT and CDR2 is SNEGSKA (reference sequence). The V and J ends lost 6 bases and 8 bases respectively, with 28 bases between them. CDR3 residues: CSAPPWTGSYDRGYTF. The DNA of the CDR3 is TGCAGTGCCCCACCTTGGACGGGTTCGTATGATCGGGGCTACACCTTC.

This clonotype has a count of ten or more. V gene TRBV11-2 combines with J gene TRBJ2-3; possibly TRBD1 or TRBD2 for D (5 bases each). The CDR3 contains 13 residues. Germline V lookup: CDR1 SGHAT, CDR2 FQNNGV. Trimming took off 5 bases at V and 2 bases at J, with 8 bases between the two ends. The CDR3 DNA sequence: TGTGCCAGCAGCAGGGACCTCACAGATACGCAGTATTTT. Translating gives CASSRDLTDTQYF.

This clonotype has at least ten counts. The rearrangement links TRBV7-2 to TRBJ2-7; perhaps TRBD1 as D (6 bases). The V end lost 3 bases, the J end lost 3 bases, and 12 bases lay between the germline ends. The CDR3 is 14 residues long. Germline CDR1 reads SGHTA; CDR2 reads FQGNSA. The CDR3 reads CASSFRTDYYEQYF. Here the CDR3 DNA reads TGTGCCAGCAGCTTCCGGACAGACTACTACGAGCAGTACTTC.

This clonotype occurred many times. V usage is TRBV7-2 and J usage is TRBJ1-6; no clear D. Deletions cut 1 base from V and 4 bases from J, with 8 bases between. There are 15 residues in the CDR3. Germline V CDR1 and CDR2: SGHTA, FQGNSA. The chain's CDR3 is CASSLDGSYNSPLHF. DNA of the CDR3: TGTGCCAGCAGCTTAGATGGCAGTTATAATTCACCCCTCCACTTT.

This clonotype turned up a few times. The chain recombines TRBV12-3 or TRBV12-4 with TRBJ2-5; no reliable D call. Trimming left V 2 bases short and J 5 bases short, with 6 bases between. CDR3 size: 12 residues. The CDR3 DNA reads as TGTGCCAGCAGTTTATGGCTGGAGACCCAGTACTTC. Translation: CASSLWLETQYF.

The V call is TRBV2, the J call TRBJ1-2; 8 bases are a match to TRBD1. V dropped 7 bases and J dropped 0; count of bases not matched to a gene: 4. Germline CDR1 reads SNHLY; CDR2 reads FYNNEI. The CDR3 extends over 14 amino acids. CDR3 sequence: CASNRQGSNYGYTF. For the CDR3, the DNA is TGTGCCAGCAACCGACAGGGGTCTAACTATGGCTACACCTTC.

This clonotype qualifies as medium-sized. DNA of the CDR3: TGCAGCTACGGGACTTCTATCTACGAGCAGTACTTC. Its translation is CSYGTSIYEQYF. This chain links TRBV20-1 with TRBJ2-7, with D maybe TRBD2 (6 bases). The CDR3 spans 12 residues. Germline V gene sequence: CDR1 DFQATT, CDR2 SNEGSKA (reference sequence).

This clonotype was seen ten or more times. In DNA form, the CDR3 reads TGTGCCAGCAGTTTCTTATCTTTGACTAGCGGCCAACAGTACTTC. This translates into CASSFLSLTSGQQYF. The chain couples TRBV28 to TRBJ2-7; TRBD2 matches 9 bases. This CDR3 is built from 15 residues. V lost 3 bases and J lost 10; bases outside the gene matches: 13. Germline loops: CDR1 MDHEN, CDR2 SYDVKM. The full variable domain, with the rest looked up from reference TRBV28 and TRBJ2-7, is DVKVTQSSRYLVKRTGEKVFLECVQDMDHENMFWYRQDPGLGLRLIYFSYDVKMKEKGDIPEGYSVSREKKERFSLILESASTNQTSMYLCASSFLSLTSGQQYFGPGTRLTVT.

There are many counts of this clonotype. This rearrangement joins TRBV6-1 to TRBJ1-1, with a tentative D call TRBD1 (6 bases). The germline V gene has CDR1 MNHNS and CDR2 SASEGT. V was pared by 6 bases and J by 8 bases, with 13 bases between. This CDR3 is 12 amino acids long. The CDR3 here is CASRGDTPEAFF. The DNA of the CDR3 is TGTGCCAGCAGAGGGGACACGCCCGAAGCTTTCTTT.

The chain carries TRBV10-2 and TRBJ2-1; D is unresolved. V was trimmed by 4 bases and J by 6 bases, leaving 10 bases between them. This CDR3 comprises 13 residues. Germline loops: CDR1 WSHSY, CDR2 SAAADI. CDR3 region: CASSVTRLNEQFF. The CDR3 nucleotides read TGCGCCAGCAGTGTGACGAGGCTCAATGAGCAGTTCTTC.

This chain connects TRBV10-3 to TRBJ2-1; D perhaps matches TRBD2 (6 bases). Germline V CDR1 and CDR2: ENHRY, SYGVKD. The CDR3 is 17 residues long. V was clipped by 0 bases and J by 4 bases, with 16 bases between them. The DNA for the CDR3 is TGTGCCATCAGTGAGTCGCCTGTGTGGGCGGGATACAATGAGCAGTTCTTC. Translated, it gives CAISESPVWAGYNEQFF.

This clonotype has ten or more counts. The J gene is TRBJ2-1, the V gene TRBV7-2, with TRBD1 identical over 7 bases. The germline CDR1 and CDR2 sequences are SGHTA and FQGNSA. V lost 1 base and J lost 0; bases outside the gene matches: 6. The CDR3 loop spans 17 amino acids. The CDR3 spells CASSLVGTVDSYNEQFF. Written as DNA, the CDR3 is TGTGCCAGCAGCTTAGTGGGGACAGTCGACTCCTACAATGAGCAGTTCTTC.

Turning to this clonotype: A much larger clone is a single base away; this may be a read error. CDR3 residues: CASSTMIYNSPLHF. CDR3 nucleotide sequence: TGTGCCAGCAGTACTATGATTTATAATTCACCCCTCCACTTT. This rearrangement joins TRBV28 to TRBJ1-6, with unresolved D. CDR3 length: 14 residues. The ends were cut back, 5 bases at V and 4 bases at J, with 9 bases in the middle. CDR1 is MDHEN and CDR2 is SYDVKM in the germline V gene.

This clonotype appeared many times. The chain carries TRBV27 and TRBJ1-2, with D hard to call. V dropped 0 bases and J dropped 6 bases, with 14 bases sitting between them. CDR3 length: 15 amino acids. In germline, CDR1 is MNHEY, CDR2 SMNVEV (reference sequence). CDR3 DNA: TGTGCCAGCAGTTTATCCCGCCATGACTTGGATGGCTACACCTTC. This codes for CASSLSRHDLDGYTF.

This clonotype has at least ten counts. This chain uses TRBV25-1 with TRBJ1-1, with D unclear. CDR3 size: 13 residues. From germline, CDR1 is MGHDK and CDR2 SYGVNS. Trimming stripped 6 bases from V and 3 bases from J, with 11 bases between. CDR3 in DNA: TGTGCCAGCAGGTGGGCGGAAGACACTGAAGCTTTCTTT. Residues: CASRWAEDTEAFF.

This clonotype has just a few counts. The chain combines TRBV28 with TRBJ2-5, with D perhaps matching TRBD1 (6 bases). V was cut by 5 bases and J by 3 bases, with 13 bases left in between. CDR3 length: 14 residues. Germline CDR1 reads MDHEN; CDR2 reads SYDVKM. The CDR3 region is CASSTDRIKETQYF. The CDR3 nucleotides read TGTGCCAGCAGTACAGACAGGATAAAAGAGACCCAGTACTTC.

This clonotype was seen ten or more times. V gene TRBV27 combines with J gene TRBJ2-7; no clear D. The CDR3 sequence is 13 residues long. Trimming removed 8 bases at V and 2 bases at J, with 13 bases between. The germline gives CDR1 MNHEY, CDR2 SMNVEV (reference sequence). The CDR3, as DNA: TGTGCCAGCGGATATCTGTTTCCCTACGAGCAGTACTTC. Encoded protein: CASGYLFPYEQYF.

This chain joins TRBV29-1 and TRBJ1-2; D remains ambiguous. V lost 1 base and J lost 1, with 4 bases in between. There are 12 residues in the CDR3. Germline V lookup: CDR1 SQVTM, CDR2 ANQGSEA. Here the CDR3 DNA reads TGCAGCGTTGAAGCACATAACTATGGCTACACCTTC. Translation: CSVEAHNYGYTF.

A remark on this clonotype: This may be a read error: a much more frequent sequence differs by one nucleotide. The chain couples TRBV20-1 to TRBJ2-2; possible D gene TRBD1, 5 bases. Between the trimmed V and J ends, which lost 0 bases and 3 bases, there was a span of 11 bases. CDR1 DFQATT and CDR2 SNEGSKA come from the germline V gene (reference sequence). The CDR3 is 15 amino acids. The CDR3 spells CSAREGHRDTGELFF. CDR3 bases: TGCAGTGCTAGAGAGGGGCACCGAGACACCGGGGAGCTGTTTTTT.

In its sample, this clonotype was seen many times. The rearrangement joins TRBV20-1 to TRBJ2-3; tentative D call: TRBD1 (5 bases). Germline CDR1 DFQATT, CDR2 SNEGSKA (reference sequence). This CDR3 is 13 amino acids long. V lost 3 bases and J 6 bases, leaving 13 bases between the germline ends. Here the CDR3 DNA reads TGCAGTGCTAGCAGGGCCGCCAGCGATACGCAGTATTTT. Its protein is CSASRAASDTQYF.

At least ten counts were recorded for this clonotype. V is TRBV6-1 and J is TRBJ2-2; no clear D. The germline gives CDR1 MNHNS, CDR2 SASEGT. The CDR3 is 12 amino acids. V gave up 4 bases and J gave up 8 bases, with 8 bases separating them. The CDR3 region is CASSAMSGELFF. In DNA form, the CDR3 reads TGTGCCAGCAGTGCCATGAGTGGGGAGCTGTTTTTT.

This clonotype was observed a few times. The rearrangement links TRBV5-1 to TRBJ1-2; D unclear. The germline V gene encodes CDR1 SGHRS and CDR2 YFSETQ. This CDR3 comprises 12 residues. V lost 0 bases, J lost 3 bases, and 3 bases lay in between. CDR3 in amino acids: CASSLDDYGYTF. The DNA for the CDR3 is TGCGCCAGCAGCTTGGATGACTATGGCTACACCTTC.

This clonotype occurred many times. V and J are TRBV27 and TRBJ2-1; 7 bases align to TRBD1. J was trimmed by 6 bases and V by 7 bases; bases with no gene match: 9. The CDR3 is 14 residues long. The germline CDR1 and CDR2 sequences are MNHEY and SMNVEV (reference sequence). The CDR3 protein is CASTPGGAFNEQFF. The CDR3 DNA follows: TGTGCCAGCACCCCAGGGGGAGCCTTCAATGAGCAGTTCTTC.

The chain is built from TRBV7-2 and TRBJ1-6, with D possibly TRBD1 on 5 matching bases. Per the germline V gene, CDR1 is SGHTA and CDR2 is FQGNSA. V was cut by 2 bases and J by 8 bases, with 13 bases left in between. The CDR3 contains 15 residues. In DNA form, the CDR3 reads TGTGCCAGCAGCTTAAGAGAAAGCAGGGATTCACCCCTCCACTTT. Translation gives CASSLRESRDSPLHF.